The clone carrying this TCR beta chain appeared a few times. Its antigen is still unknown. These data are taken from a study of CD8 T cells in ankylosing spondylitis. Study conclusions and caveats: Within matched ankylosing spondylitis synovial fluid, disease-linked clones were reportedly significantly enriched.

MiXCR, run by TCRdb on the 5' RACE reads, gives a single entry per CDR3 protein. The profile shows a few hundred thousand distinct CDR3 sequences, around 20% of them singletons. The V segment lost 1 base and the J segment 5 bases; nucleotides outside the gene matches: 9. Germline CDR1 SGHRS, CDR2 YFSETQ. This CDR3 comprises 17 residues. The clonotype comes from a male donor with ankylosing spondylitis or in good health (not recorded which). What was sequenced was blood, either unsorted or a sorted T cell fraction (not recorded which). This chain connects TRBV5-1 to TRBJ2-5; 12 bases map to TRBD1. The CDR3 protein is CASSLRAQGTGGETQYF. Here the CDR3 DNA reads TGCGCCAGCAGCTTGCGGGCTCAGGGGACAGGGGGCGAGACCCAGTACTTC.